These T cell receptor beta chains were read from a single sample in a study of human T cells and chemical hapten exposure. TCRdb independently ran MiXCR on the RACE reads; one entry per CDR3 protein. The data show just under 65,000 distinct CDR3 sequences, around 10% seen once. The sample here was whole blood, taken in connection with sensitization to the hapten diphenylcyclopropenone (DPC). Every receptor here comes from a woman younger than 45 with alopecia areata. Some clones in this sample may be carry-over from other donors' samples. Each CDR3 is given with its conserved first and last residue. D genes are given only for firm matches. Clone size is stated in some rows and not others, as once, few, many or a class when expanded.

-,TRBJ2-2,14,TRBV7-8,many,CASSKGQYTGELFF,TGTGCCAGCAGCAAGGGACAATACACCGGGGAGCTGTTTTTT
-,TRBJ1-1,15,TRBV7-9,many,CASSKAGTGATEAFF,TGTGCCAGCAGCAAAGCCGGGACGGGGGCAACTGAAGCTTTCTTT
TRBD2,TRBJ2-5,14,TRBV29-1,many,CSVVSGRSQETQYF,TGCAGCGTTGTGAGCGGGAGGAGCCAAGAGACCCAGTACTTC
-,TRBJ2-3,13,TRBV10-3,-,CAIGWQSTDTQYF,TGTGCCATCGGTTGGCAGAGCACAGATACGCAGTATTTT
TRBD2,TRBJ2-1,17,TRBV7-9,many,CASTMLAGNPGYNEQFF,TGTGCCAGCACCATGCTAGCGGGCAACCCGGGCTACAATGAGCAGTTCTTC
TRBD1,TRBJ2-3,15,TRBV7-9,-,CASSLAGQLADTQYF,TGTGCCAGCAGCTTAGCGGGACAGTTAGCAGATACGCAGTATTTT
-,TRBJ2-4,13,TRBV28,-,CASHDRTKNIQYF,TGTGCCAGCCATGACAGGACGAAAAACATTCAGTACTTC
-,TRBJ2-2,15,TRBV7-6,-,CASSLWTLNTGELFF,TGTGCCAGCAGCTTATGGACACTGAACACCGGGGAGCTGTTTTTT
-,TRBJ2-1,12,TRBV7-2,-,CASSPYNNEQFF,TGTGCCAGCAGCCCCTATAACAATGAGCAGTTCTTC
TRBD1,TRBJ2-2,15,TRBV7-9,-,CASSGQGAATGELFF,TGTGCCAGCAGTGGACAGGGGGCGGCCACCGGGGAGCTGTTTTTT
-,TRBJ1-2,14,TRBV7-7,few,CASSLANGSLGYTF,TGTGCCAGCAGCTTAGCGAACGGGAGTTTAGGCTACACCTTC
-,TRBJ1-1,14,TRBV6-6,-,CASSYSVAGPEAFF,TGTGCCAGCAGTTACTCGGTTGCGGGCCCTGAAGCTTTCTTT
TRBD2,TRBJ2-5,17,TRBV7-8,few,CASSPGLAGGTGGTQYF,TGTGCCAGCAGCCCTGGACTAGCGGGGGGCACCGGGGGGACCCAGTACTTC
-,TRBJ2-7,14,TRBV19,-,CASSIWGTSYEQYF,TGTGCCAGTAGTATATGGGGCACCTCCTACGAGCAGTACTTC
-,TRBJ1-1,12,TRBV6-1,-,CASSTPRAEAFF,TGTGCCAGCAGTACCCCCCGGGCCGAGGCTTTCTTT
-,TRBJ2-5,15,TRBV3-1,many,CASSQAWTTQETQYF,TGTGCCAGCAGCCAAGCTTGGACAACCCAAGAGACCCAGTACTTC
TRBD1,TRBJ2-3,16,TRBV12-3/TRBV12-4,many,CASRAGQGAVTDTQYF,TGTGCCAGCAGGGCGGGACAGGGGGCGGTGACAGATACGCAGTATTTT
-,TRBJ2-7,15,TRBV9,-,CASSVEGGSSYEQYF,TGTGCCAGCAGCGTAGAAGGGGGTTCATCCTACGAGCAGTACTTC
-,TRBJ1-2,14,TRBV28,-,CASSFGSANYGYTF,TGTGCCAGCAGTTTTGGTTCAGCTAACTATGGCTACACCTTC
-,TRBJ2-2,17,TRBV7-2,-,CASSLIQGGAGTGELFF,TGTGCCAGCAGCTTAATCCAGGGCGGGGCGGGGACCGGGGAGCTGTTTTTT
-,TRBJ1-6,14,TRBV7-9,few,CASSLGGVHSPLHF,TGTGCCAGCAGCTTAGGCGGGGTGCATTCACCCCTCCACTTT
-,TRBJ1-2,11,TRBV21-1,few,CASSSRVGYTF,TGTGCCAGCAGCAGCAGGGTTGGCTACACCTTC
TRBD2,TRBJ2-3,17,TRBV7-6,many,CASSLGAGGPYTDTQYF,TGTGCCAGCAGCTTGGGAGCGGGGGGACCCTACACAGATACGCAGTATTTT
-,TRBJ1-1,12,TRBV20-1,-,CSAPLIGTEAFF,TGCAGTGCCCCTCTCATAGGCACTGAAGCTTTCTTT
-,TRBJ1-1,14,TRBV5-6,many,CASSLGALNTEAFF,TGTGCCAGCAGCTTGGGTGCCCTGAACACTGAAGCTTTCTTT
-,TRBJ2-3,13,TRBV19,-,CATRAAGTDTQYF,TGTGCCACCCGGGCAGCTGGCACAGATACGCAGTATTTT
TRBD1,TRBJ1-1,15,TRBV4-2,many,CASSPEGQLNTEAFF,TGTGCCAGCAGCCCGGAGGGACAGTTAAACACTGAAGCTTTCTTT
-,TRBJ2-3,12,TRBV7-9,-,CASSSRWETQYF,TGTGCCAGCAGCAGCAGATGGGAGACGCAGTATTTT
TRBD1,TRBJ2-7,15,TRBV27,-,CASSLTGTGGYEQYF,TGTGCCAGCAGTTTAACCGGGACAGGGGGCTACGAGCAGTACTTC
TRBD1,TRBJ1-5,20,TRBV6-2/TRBV6-3,-,CASSYKRGWGQGAYNQPQHF,TGTGCCAGCAGTTATAAGCGAGGTTGGGGACAGGGGGCGTACAATCAGCCCCAGCATTTT
-,TRBJ1-1,14,TRBV18,-,CASSPKNTSNHAFF,TGTGCCAGCTCACCAAAGAACACGTCCAATCACGCTTTCTTT